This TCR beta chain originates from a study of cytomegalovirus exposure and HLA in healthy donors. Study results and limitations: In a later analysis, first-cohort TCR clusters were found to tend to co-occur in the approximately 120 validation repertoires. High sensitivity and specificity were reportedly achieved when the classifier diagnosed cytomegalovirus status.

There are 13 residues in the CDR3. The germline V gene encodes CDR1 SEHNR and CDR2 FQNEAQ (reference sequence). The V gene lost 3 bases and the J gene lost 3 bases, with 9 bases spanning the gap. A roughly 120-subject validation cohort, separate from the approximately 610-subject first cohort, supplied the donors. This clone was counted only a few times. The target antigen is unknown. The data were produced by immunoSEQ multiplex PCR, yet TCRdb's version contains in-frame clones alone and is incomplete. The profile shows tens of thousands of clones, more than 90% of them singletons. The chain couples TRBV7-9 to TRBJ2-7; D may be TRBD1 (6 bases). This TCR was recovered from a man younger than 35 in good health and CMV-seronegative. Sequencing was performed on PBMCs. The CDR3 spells CASSLTGNYEQYF. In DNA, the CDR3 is TGTGCCAGCAGCTTGACAGGTAACTACGAGCAGTACTTC.